A selection of T cell receptor beta chains follows, all from one sample in a study of identical twins. TCRdb itself ran the 5' RACE reads through MiXCR, one entry per CDR3 protein. Among fewer than 550,000 distinct CDR3 sequences, about 13% were seen once, and the ten largest hold approximately 0.9%. A further study also used this sample, focusing on yellow fever vaccine responses in identical twins.

The source material was CD4+ T cells sorted from blood. These receptors were obtained from a young woman in good health. Both conserved end residues are part of each CDR3. D genes are given only for firm matches. Part of the rows lack a size; the others show once, few, many or a class for expanded clones.

V,size,D,J,DNA,CDR3
TRBV12-3/TRBV12-4,many,NA,TRBJ2-7,TGTGCCAGCACCCCGGGACGGGAGCAGTACTTC,CASTPGREQYF
TRBV2,NA,TRBD2,TRBJ2-3,TGTGCCAGCATCGGGCGGGGGACAGATACGCAGTATTTT,CASIGRGTDTQYF
TRBV10-2,NA,NA,TRBJ2-1,TGCGCCAGCAGTGAGTGGCGACCTCGGGACAATGAGCAGTTCTTC,CASSEWRPRDNEQFF
TRBV7-9,many,TRBD1,TRBJ1-6,TGTGCCAGCAGCCCAACCGACAGGGGATATAATTCACCCCTCCACTTT,CASSPTDRGYNSPLHF
TRBV12-3/TRBV12-4,NA,NA,TRBJ2-7,TGTGCCAGCAGTTTCCTAACCGAGCAGTACTTC,CASSFLTEQYF
TRBV10-3,many,NA,TRBJ1-1,TGTGCCATCAGTGATTTTCCGGGGAGAGACTTGAACACTGAAGCTTTCTTT,CAISDFPGRDLNTEAFF
TRBV4-1,few,TRBD2,TRBJ2-5,TGCGCCAGCAGCCATTCTAGCGGGGGTGGCCAAGAGACCCAGTACTTC,CASSHSSGGGQETQYF
TRBV6-2/TRBV6-3,few,TRBD1,TRBJ2-7,TGTGCCAGCAGTTTACAGGGGAAATCCCTCCTCCCCTACGAGCAGTACTTC,CASSLQGKSLLPYEQYF
TRBV20-1,NA,TRBD2,TRBJ2-3,TGCAGTGCTAGATATGGCGGGAGGAACACAGATACGCAGTATTTT,CSARYGGRNTDTQYF
TRBV4-2,NA,TRBD1,TRBJ1-1,TGTGCCAGCAGCCATGACCAGGGGGGCACTGAAGCTTTCTTT,CASSHDQGGTEAFF
TRBV6-5,few,TRBD2,TRBJ2-1,TGTGCCAGCAGTTCTATAGCGGGCCCATTCAGTGAGCAGTTCTTC,CASSSIAGPFSEQFF
TRBV12-3/TRBV12-4,NA,TRBD1,TRBJ2-3,TGTGCCCGCAGTTTTGCCCTACTTACAGGGGGAGGCACAGATACGCAGTATTTT,CARSFALLTGGGTDTQYF
TRBV29-1,NA,NA,TRBJ2-1,TGCAGCGTTGGGTCCAGGGTGGTTGGACTTGGATACAATGAGCAGTTCTTC,CSVGSRVVGLGYNEQFF
TRBV14,NA,TRBD1,TRBJ2-7,TGTGCCAGCAGCCCGGGACAGGGGGTCAACGAGCAGTACTTC,CASSPGQGVNEQYF
TRBV23-1,NA,NA,TRBJ2-7,TGCGCCAGCAGCCATGGAGGACTCTACGAGCAGTACTTC,CASSHGGLYEQYF
TRBV12-3/TRBV12-4,NA,TRBD2,TRBJ2-1,TGTGCCATCAGTTTAAAAGGACTAGCGGGGGGGGCCTTCTACAATGAGCAGTTCTTC,CAISLKGLAGGAFYNEQFF